In its sample, the clone carrying this T cell receptor (beta chain) was seen many times. This sample is drawn from a study of identical twins. CDR3 length: 13 amino acids. The germline V and J ends were trimmed by 2 bases and 13 bases, with 17 bases remaining between them. TCRdb passed the 5' RACE reads through MiXCR, listing each CDR3 protein once. The table records approximately 690,000 distinct CDR3 sequences, 6% to 6.5% of them present only once. The receptor comes from a man younger than 30 in good health. Source material: naive T cells sorted from blood. V and J are TRBV12-3 or TRBV12-4 and TRBJ2-5; D ambiguous. For the CDR3, the DNA is TGTGCCAGCAGTTTATCCGGTCCCGTCGTTGGGTACTTC. Residues: CASSLSGPVVGYF.